This is a list of T cell receptor beta chains from one sample in a study of blood T cells in healthy people across ages. TCRdb analysed the 5' RACE reads with MiXCR anew, one entry per CDR3 protein. The data contain 650,000 to 1,000,000 distinct CDR3 sequences, roughly 40% of them seen just once; the ten biggest clones take up about an eighth. The sequenced material came from blood. The receptors derive from a man younger than 30 in good health. CDR3s include the opening cysteine and the closing phenylalanine or tryptophan. A D gene is named only where the DNA matches it firmly. Only part of the rows carry a size: once, few, many, or a class if the clone is expanded.

J: TRBJ1-6; size: .; D: .; V: TRBV4-3; DNA: TGCGCCAGCAGCCAAGAGAGGCTTAGGGGTTCACCCCTCCACTTT; CDR3: CASSQERLRGSPLHF
J: TRBJ1-6; size: .; D: .; V: TRBV5-1; DNA: TGCGCCAGCAGCTTGGGGGCCAGGGATAATTCACCCCTCCACTTT; CDR3: CASSLGARDNSPLHF
J: TRBJ2-7; size: .; D: .; V: TRBV20-1; DNA: TGCAGTGCTAGCCTGACCTCCTACGAGCGGTACTTC; CDR3: CSASLTSYERYF
J: TRBJ2-7; size: many; D: TRBD2; V: TRBV29-1; DNA: TGCAGCGTGAGGACTAGCGCCTACTACGAGCAGTACTTC; CDR3: CSVRTSAYYEQYF
J: TRBJ1-1; size: .; D: .; V: TRBV5-1; DNA: TGCGCCAGCAGCTTGGGGGTCAATCTTGAAGCTTTCTTT; CDR3: CASSLGVNLEAFF
J: TRBJ1-5; size: few; D: TRBD1; V: TRBV7-2; DNA: TGTGCCAGGCGACAGGGGTGGGTCAATCAGCCCCAGCATTTT; CDR3: CARRQGWVNQPQHF
J: TRBJ2-3; size: .; D: .; V: TRBV7-3; DNA: TGTGCCAGCAGCTTATTGGTGTCGAGGCAGGGGGGGAGCGGGGGCCCCGCGAATACGCAGTATTTT; CDR3: CASSLLVSRQGGSGGPANTQYF
J: TRBJ1-1; size: .; D: .; V: TRBV29-1; DNA: TGCAGCGTTGAAACCGGGAACACTGAAGCTTTCTTT; CDR3: CSVETGNTEAFF
J: TRBJ1-2; size: few; D: .; V: TRBV24-1; DNA: TGTGCCACCAGGCTAGGGGACCCCTCGTCCGCTAACTATGGCTACACCTTC; CDR3: CATRLGDPSSANYGYTF
J: TRBJ2-6; size: .; D: TRBD1; V: TRBV6-5; DNA: TGTGCCAGCAGTTATTCCGGGACAGGGCTAGGTGGGGCCAACGTCCTGACTTTC; CDR3: CASSYSGTGLGGANVLTF
J: TRBJ1-1; size: .; D: .; V: TRBV12-3/TRBV12-4; DNA: TGTGCCAGCAGTCCCGGTCGAGTTGGGGGCCGCACTGAAGCTTTCTTT; CDR3: CASSPGRVGGRTEAFF
J: TRBJ2-2; size: .; D: .; V: TRBV10-3; DNA: TGTGCCATCAGTGCGGGCCAGGGGCCCACCGGGGAGCTGTTTTTT; CDR3: CAISAGQGPTGELFF
J: TRBJ2-3; size: .; D: .; V: TRBV13; DNA: TGTGCCAGCAGCCAAGAGACAGATACGCAGTATTTT; CDR3: CASSQETDTQYF
J: TRBJ2-1; size: .; D: .; V: TRBV2; DNA: TGTGCCAGCAGTGAACTGGACATCAACAATGAGCAGTTCTTC; CDR3: CASSELDINNEQFF
J: TRBJ1-2; size: many; D: TRBD1; V: TRBV12-3/TRBV12-4; DNA: TGTGCCAGCAGTCTTCAGGGGGTCCCTGTAGATGGCTACACCTTC; CDR3: CASSLQGVPVDGYTF
J: TRBJ2-4; size: .; D: .; V: TRBV6-2/TRBV6-3; DNA: TGTGCCAGCAGTTACGAGGGAGCAGGGGCGAACATTCAGTACTTC; CDR3: CASSYEGAGANIQYF
J: TRBJ2-3; size: .; D: TRBD2; V: TRBV6-5; DNA: TGCGCGGCGCGGGGGAGCACAGATACGCAGTATTTT; CDR3: CAARGSTDTQYF
J: TRBJ1-2; size: .; D: .; V: TRBV9; DNA: TGTGCCAGCAGCGTAGAGGACAGCGTCTATGGCTACACCTTC; CDR3: CASSVEDSVYGYTF
J: TRBJ2-1; size: .; D: .; V: TRBV5-1; DNA: TGCGCCAGCAGCCTTAGCGTTGCTCGGGAGACCCAGTTCTTC; CDR3: CASSLSVARETQFF
J: TRBJ2-7; size: once; D: TRBD2; V: TRBV7-2; DNA: TGTGCCAGCAGCCCTAGACTAGCGGGGAGCTACGAGCAGTACTTC; CDR3: CASSPRLAGSYEQYF
J: TRBJ2-4; size: once; D: TRBD2; V: TRBV28; DNA: TGTGCCAGCAGTTCCACGACTAGCGGGGGGCCTGACATTCAGTACTTC; CDR3: CASSSTTSGGPDIQYF
J: TRBJ1-1; size: .; D: .; V: TRBV12-5; DNA: TGTGCTAGTGCCTCTTCGCCGAACACTGAAGCTTTCTTT; CDR3: CASASSPNTEAFF
J: TRBJ2-3; size: few; D: TRBD2; V: TRBV11-2; DNA: TGTGCCAGCAGCCGACTAGCGGTATCAGATACGCAGTATTTT; CDR3: CASSRLAVSDTQYF
J: TRBJ2-5; size: many; D: TRBD2; V: TRBV5-1; DNA: TGCGCCAGCAGCTTGTTACCAGCGGGGGCCACCCAAGAGACCCAGTACTTC; CDR3: CASSLLPAGATQETQYF
J: TRBJ1-1; size: .; D: .; V: TRBV6-5; DNA: TGTGCCAGCAGTGCCGCATCTGAAGCTTTCTTT; CDR3: CASSAASEAFF
J: TRBJ2-7; size: few; D: .; V: TRBV4-1; DNA: TGCGCCAGCAGCCAAGAGAGACAGAGCTCCTACGAGCAGTACTTC; CDR3: CASSQERQSSYEQYF
J: TRBJ1-2; size: many; D: .; V: TRBV29-1; DNA: TGCAGCGTTGAGTTTGGAGGTATAGGTGGCTACACCTTC; CDR3: CSVEFGGIGGYTF
J: TRBJ1-5; size: .; D: .; V: TRBV10-3; DNA: TGTGCCACCGCACCTCAGGGCGGAGGCAATCAGCCCCAGCAGTTT; CDR3: CATAPQGGGNQPQQF
J: TRBJ1-4; size: .; D: .; V: TRBV29-1; DNA: TGCAGCGTCTATATAGTAGGGGAAAAACTGTTTTTT; CDR3: CSVYIVGEKLFF
J: TRBJ2-5; size: few; D: .; V: TRBV29-1; DNA: TGCAGCGTCCCGAGGAAAGAGACCCAGTACTTC; CDR3: CSVPRKETQYF
J: TRBJ1-5; size: .; D: .; V: TRBV20-1; DNA: TGCAGTGCCAACCGGGACCGCAATGAGCCCCAGCATTTT; CDR3: CSANRDRNEPQHF
J: TRBJ1-5; size: few; D: .; V: TRBV12-3/TRBV12-4; DNA: TGTGCCAGCAGTCCGCGGGGAGGGGGCAATCAGCCCCAGCATTTT; CDR3: CASSPRGGGNQPQHF
J: TRBJ2-5; size: few; D: .; V: TRBV15; DNA: TGTGCCACCAGCCAAGAGCTACCCTCGGGAGCCCAAGAGACCCAGTACTTC; CDR3: CATSQELPSGAQETQYF
J: TRBJ2-7; size: .; D: .; V: TRBV9; DNA: TGTGCCAGCAGCGTAGGTAGGAGCCGATGGGTGGACGAGCAGTACTTC; CDR3: CASSVGRSRWVDEQYF
J: TRBJ2-3; size: few; D: TRBD1; V: TRBV4-3; DNA: TGCGCCAGCAGCCAACAACCAGGGGGATCCACAGATACGCAGTATTTT; CDR3: CASSQQPGGSTDTQYF
J: TRBJ2-7; size: many; D: .; V: TRBV29-1; DNA: TGCAGCGTTGTGGCAGGGGTTTTCGCCTACGAGCAGTACTTC; CDR3: CSVVAGVFAYEQYF
J: TRBJ2-7; size: many; D: .; V: TRBV20-1; DNA: TGCAGTGCTAGAGATAGGGGTCCCTACGAGCAGTACTTC; CDR3: CSARDRGPYEQYF
J: TRBJ2-3; size: .; D: TRBD2; V: TRBV27; DNA: TGTGCCAGCAAAATCCGCGGGAGTTTGGCAGATACGCAGTATTTT; CDR3: CASKIRGSLADTQYF
J: TRBJ1-1; size: few; D: .; V: TRBV12-3/TRBV12-4; DNA: TGTGCCAGCAGTTTGGGACACCCAGATGCTTTCTTT; CDR3: CASSLGHPDAFF
J: TRBJ1-4; size: .; D: .; V: TRBV12-3/TRBV12-4; DNA: TGTGCCAGCAGTTTAGCAGGGAGAGAAAAACTGTTTTTT; CDR3: CASSLAGREKLFF
J: TRBJ2-1; size: few; D: .; V: TRBV4-2; DNA: TGTGCCAGCAGCCAAGATTCTAACAGGGGAGGGCAGTTCTTC; CDR3: CASSQDSNRGGQFF
J: TRBJ2-7; size: few; D: .; V: TRBV3-1; DNA: TGTGCCAGCAGCCAAGCAGGGGACTCCTACGAGCAGTACTTC; CDR3: CASSQAGDSYEQYF
J: TRBJ1-2; size: .; D: TRBD1; V: TRBV27; DNA: TGTGCCAGCAGTTCCGGACAGGCCCTAGTTAACTATGGCTACACCTTC; CDR3: CASSSGQALVNYGYTF
J: TRBJ2-3; size: .; D: .; V: TRBV9; DNA: TGTGCCAGCAGCGTAGAAGCCGTGAATACAGATACGCAGTATTTT; CDR3: CASSVEAVNTDTQYF
J: TRBJ2-1; size: many; D: TRBD2; V: TRBV12-3/TRBV12-4; DNA: TGTGCCAGCAGTTTATCCAGCGGGGGGGCCGGTGAGCAGTTCTTC; CDR3: CASSLSSGGAGEQFF
J: TRBJ1-1; size: few; D: .; V: TRBV5-1; DNA: TGCGCCAGCAGCTTGGCCGGGACAAGGCCGAACACTGAAGCTTTCTTT; CDR3: CASSLAGTRPNTEAFF
J: TRBJ2-3; size: few; D: .; V: TRBV6-5; DNA: TGTGCCAGTAAGAGGGCAGATACGCAGTATTTT; CDR3: CASKRADTQYF
J: TRBJ2-7; size: few; D: .; V: TRBV5-5; DNA: TGTGCCAGCAGCACCTACAAGGGCGGTGGTTCCTACGAGCAGTACTTC; CDR3: CASSTYKGGGSYEQYF
J: TRBJ2-3; size: .; D: .; V: TRBV7-2; DNA: TGTGCCAGCAGCCTTATAAGGGGCGCCACAGATACGCAGTATTTT; CDR3: CASSLIRGATDTQYF
J: TRBJ1-2; size: .; D: .; V: TRBV2; DNA: TGTGCCAGCAGTGTATGGGTCGATGGCTACACCTTC; CDR3: CASSVWVDGYTF
J: TRBJ2-3; size: .; D: .; V: TRBV20-1; DNA: TGCAGTGCTAGAGACTTTGGAGGAAGCGATACGCAGTATTTT; CDR3: CSARDFGGSDTQYF
J: TRBJ1-3; size: .; D: .; V: TRBV7-2; DNA: TGTGCCAGCAGCACAGGGATCAGCAACACCATATATTTT; CDR3: CASSTGISNTIYF
J: TRBJ2-1; size: few; D: .; V: TRBV7-2; DNA: TGTGCCAGCAGCTTAGAAGCGTTCTCCTACAATGAGAAGTTCTTC; CDR3: CASSLEAFSYNEKFF
J: TRBJ1-5; size: few; D: .; V: TRBV5-6; DNA: TGTGCCAGCAGCTCAGGGTCGTGGAATCAGCCCCAGCATTTT; CDR3: CASSSGSWNQPQHF
J: TRBJ2-4; size: few; D: .; V: TRBV6-2/TRBV6-3; DNA: TGTGCCAGCAGTTACCACCACCCCGGACAGCCGTTAGCCAAAAACATTCAGTACTTC; CDR3: CASSYHHPGQPLAKNIQYF
J: TRBJ2-1; size: .; D: .; V: TRBV10-3; DNA: TGTGCCACCGTGGGCAGGCCATCGGACAATGAGCAGTTCTTC; CDR3: CATVGRPSDNEQFF
J: TRBJ2-1; size: once; D: TRBD1; V: TRBV12-3/TRBV12-4; DNA: TGTACCAGCAGTCACCGGGACAGTTCTTACAATGAGCAGTTCTTC; CDR3: CTSSHRDSSYNEQFF
J: TRBJ2-2; size: .; D: .; V: TRBV12-3/TRBV12-4; DNA: TGTGCCAGCAGTTTTGGGGGCACCGGGGAGCTGTTTTTT; CDR3: CASSFGGTGELFF